Described below is a single TCR beta chain sequence and its context. Antigen unknown. The data belong to a study of T cells in Graves' hyperthyroidism and ophthalmopathy. Study-wide points: Stable hyperthyroidism was told apart from ophthalmopathy by a model built on 13 V-J features.

RNA transcripts were the template for amplifying TCR beta CDR3 regions. HTBI primers were employed in a first-round RT-PCR of the TCR CDR3. TCRdb re-analysed the multiplex PCR reads in MiXCR, keeping a single row per CDR3 protein. The profile shows 500,000 to 800,000 distinct CDR3 sequences, 45% of them singletons. The CDR3 has 11 amino acids. V was clipped by 5 bases and J by 7 bases; unmatched bases: 1. Pregnant or lactating patients were excluded, as were those with uncontrolled infection or other autoimmune disease. The V and J genes are TRBV12-3 or TRBV12-4 and TRBJ2-7; 8 positions agree with TRBD1. What was sequenced was peripheral blood or thyroid tissue (not recorded which). This TCR derives from an adult man with Graves' disease, either hyperthyroidism or ophthalmopathy (not recorded which). The CDR3 sequence: CASSRQGEQYF. As DNA, the CDR3 is TGTGCCAGCAGTCGACAGGGGGAGCAGTACTTC.